These 25 T cell receptor beta chains originate from one sample sequenced in a study of OX40 agonist ivuxolimab in advanced cancers. Some clones are missing from TCRdb's copy, which holds only in-frame ones; the method was immunoSEQ multiplex PCR. Of around 20,000 clones in the sample, 82% were seen once. The sample consisted of CD4+ or CD8+ T cells sorted from blood, taken in a trial of the OX40 agonist ivuxolimab. The receptors shown here come from an adult with an advanced solid tumor such as melanoma, head and neck, liver or kidney cancer.

J is TRBJ2-7 and V is TRBV5-4; 7 bases match TRBD1. Trimming took 3 bases from V and 4 from J; bases not matched to a gene: 7. Germline assignment: CDR1 SGHNT and CDR2 YYREEE (reference sequence). The CDR3 contains 14 residues. As DNA, the CDR3 is TGTGCCAGCAGCTACCAACAGGGGTCGTACGAGCAGTACTTC. Residues: CASSYQQGSYEQYF.

The genes are TRBV7-2 and TRBJ1-1; 8 nucleotides match TRBD1. The CDR3 is 15 amino acids. Germline loops: CDR1 SGHTA, CDR2 FQGNSA. J lost 1 base, V lost 5 bases, and 6 bases had no gene match. CDR3 DNA sequence: TGTGCCAGCAGCCTGGGACAGGCGAAGAACACTGAAGCTTTCTTT. Residues: CASSLGQAKNTEAFF.

This chain uses TRBV7-8 with TRBJ2-5; either TRBD1 or TRBD2 may fit D (5 bases each). The CDR3 runs to 14 residues. Germline CDR1 SGHVS, CDR2 FQNEAQ. The ends were cut back, 5 bases at V and 5 bases at J, with 15 bases in the middle. This CDR3 is CASSRGRAMETQYF. The CDR3, as DNA: TGTGCCAGCAGCCGGGGACGGGCTATGGAGACCCAGTACTTC.

The chain joins TRBV5-1 to TRBJ2-1, with 10 bases identical to TRBD1. V lost 5 bases, J lost 6 bases, and 8 bases stayed unmatched. In germline, CDR1 is SGHRS, CDR2 YFSETQ. The CDR3 totals 15 residues. CDR3 region: CASRDWDRGSNEQFF. The CDR3 DNA reads TGCGCCAGCAGGGACTGGGACAGGGGAAGCAATGAGCAGTTCTTC.

The chain uses TRBV7-2 and TRBJ1-6; perhaps TRBD1 as D (5 bases). Looked up from germline, CDR1 is SGHTA and CDR2 is FQGNSA. This CDR3 has 16 amino acids. With 4 bases removed from V and 1 base from J, the gap between germline ends came to 11 bases. CDR3 sequence: CASSWGGMSYNSPLHF. In DNA, the CDR3 is TGTGCCAGCAGCTGGGGGGGGATGTCCTATAATTCACCCCTCCACTTT.

The genes are TRBV12-2 and TRBJ2-7; the table's TRBD2 call for D was not verified on the DNA. TRBV12-2 is given as a pseudogene. The CDR3 runs to 15 residues. This CDR3 is CASRPSRPPPYEQYF. For the CDR3, the DNA is TGTGCAAGTCGCCCAAGCCGCCCCCCGCCCTACGAGCAGTACTTC.

This chain uses TRBV5-6 with TRBJ2-3; 8 positions match TRBD1. Trimming removed 0 bases from V and 4 bases from J; junction bases left unmatched: 4. This CDR3 is built from 15 residues. Germline values: CDR1 SGHDT, CDR2 YYEEEE. This chain's CDR3 is CASSLAGGLSDTQYF. Written as DNA, the CDR3 is TGTGCCAGCAGCTTGGCAGGGGGCCTCTCAGATACGCAGTATTTT.

The chain couples TRBV28 to TRBJ2-1; tentatively, D is TRBD2 (6 bases). Germline CDR1 and CDR2: MDHEN and SYDVKM. This CDR3 spans 18 amino acids. Trimming pared 6 bases from V and 4 bases from J, leaving 25 bases between. CDR3 sequence reads: CASRTYSGGTEPYNEQFF. The CDR3 DNA sequence: TGTGCCAGCAGGACCTATAGCGGCGGGACCGAGCCTTACAATGAGCAGTTCTTC.

This chain uses TRBV6-1 with TRBJ1-5; TRBD1 might be the D (5 bases). V was clipped by 1 base and J by 0 bases, with 10 bases between them. CDR3 size: 16 residues. Germline V gene sequence: CDR1 MNHNS, CDR2 SASEGT. This CDR3 is CASSEGTPYSNQPQHF. The DNA for the CDR3 is TGTGCCAGCAGTGAAGGGACACCTTATAGCAATCAGCCCCAGCATTTT.

This clone was observed a few times. The rearrangement uses TRBV9 and TRBJ2-1; tentatively, D is TRBD1 (6 bases). V was clipped by 2 bases and J by 12 bases, with 15 bases between them. CDR1 is SGDLS and CDR2 is YYNGEE in the germline V gene. CDR3 length: 13 amino acids. The DNA of the CDR3 is TGTGCCAGCAGCGTGCAGGGGCAAGTGCGGCAGTTCTTC. It codes for CASSVQGQVRQFF.

The rearrangement uses TRBV6-6 and TRBJ1-4; the D is unclear. Germline CDR1 MNHNY, CDR2 SVGAGI (reference sequence). There are 12 residues in the CDR3. The V end lost 5 bases, the J end lost 6 bases, and 7 bases lay between the germline ends. For the CDR3, the DNA is TGTGCCAGCAGTCCTACGGATGAAAAACTGTTTTTT. Amino acids: CASSPTDEKLFF.

CDR3 loop: CASSLGPGTGFSEAFF. The CDR3 nucleotides read TGTGCCAGCAGCTTAGGACCTGGGACAGGGTTTTCTGAAGCTTTCTTT. This chain joins TRBV5-5 and TRBJ1-1; TRBD1 aligns across 9 bases. V lost 2 bases to trimming and J lost 6 bases; unmatched junction nucleotides: 11. The CDR3 has 16 residues. Germline V gene data show CDR1 as SGHKS and CDR2 as YYEKEE (reference sequence).

This sequence joins TRBV4-1 and TRBJ1-5; 7 bases align to TRBD1. Germline V gene lookup returns CDR1 MGHRA and CDR2 YSYEKL. Germline trimming cut 4 bases from V and 4 bases from J; bases unmatched to any gene: 7. This CDR3 has 15 residues. The CDR3 loop reads CASSPLGQRNQPQHF. CDR3 coding DNA: TGCGCCAGCAGCCCTCTGGGACAGCGAAATCAGCCCCAGCATTTT.

This sequence joins TRBV5-6 and TRBJ2-1; D is perhaps TRBD1 (6 bases). This CDR3 spans 14 amino acids. Germline CDR1 is SGHDT and CDR2 is YYEEEE. V lost 2 bases and J lost 15, with 21 bases in between. The DNA of the CDR3 is TGTGCCAGCAGCTTCCTAGGACAGCGGATTCCTCCGTTCTTC. It encodes CASSFLGQRIPPFF.

This clone is judged medium-sized. CDR3 nucleotides: TGTGCCAGCACCTCCGGGACCGCCTCCTACAATGAGCAGTTCTTC. This translates into CASTSGTASYNEQFF. The chain employs TRBV2 and TRBJ2-1; the D call may be TRBD1 or TRBD2 (5 bases each). The V end lost 7 bases, the J end lost 0 bases, and 13 bases lay between the germline ends. CDR3 length: 15 residues. Germline V lookup: CDR1 SNHLY, CDR2 FYNNEI.

This clone was observed a few times. Other DNA sequences in the sample encode the same CDR3. The chain uses TRBV28 and TRBJ2-7, with TRBD2 as a possible D gene (7 bases). Trimming took 2 bases from V and 4 from J, leaving 12 bases between them. Per the germline V gene, CDR1 is MDHEN and CDR2 is SYDVKM. This CDR3 is 14 amino acids long. CDR3 bases: TGTGCCAGCAGTTTAAGGGGGAGGGCGTACGAGCAGTACTTC. It codes for CASSLRGRAYEQYF.

This rearrangement joins TRBV19 to TRBJ1-1; D ambiguous. CDR1 is LNHDA and CDR2 is SQIVND in the germline V gene (reference sequence). The CDR3 has 15 residues. V was shortened by 5 bases and J by 0 bases, with 13 bases between the two germline ends. This CDR3 is CASSLPGVMNTEAFF. The DNA for the CDR3 is TGTGCCAGTAGTTTACCGGGAGTTATGAACACTGAAGCTTTCTTT.

The J gene is TRBJ2-1, the V gene TRBV7-9; tentatively, D is TRBD2 (5 bases). The CDR3 is 16 amino acids. Germline values: CDR1 SEHNR, CDR2 FQNEAQ (reference sequence). Trimming pared 5 bases from V and 1 base from J, leaving 15 bases between. CDR3 nucleotide sequence: TGTGCCAGCAGCCGAAGACCCGAGCGGTCCTACAATGAGCAGTTCTTC. Protein: CASSRRPERSYNEQFF.

The chain has TRBV10-1 and TRBJ2-5, with D unclear. This CDR3 is 15 amino acids long. Germline values: CDR1 WNHNN, CDR2 SYGVQD (reference sequence). Trimming left V 5 bases short and J 2 bases short, with 15 bases between. The CDR3 protein is CASSPLRSAQETQYF. Written as DNA, the CDR3 is TGCGCCAGCAGTCCCCTCAGAAGCGCTCAAGAGACCCAGTACTTC.

The CDR3 loop is CASSEMVNTEAFF. The CDR3 DNA is TGTGCCAGCAGTGAAATGGTGAACACTGAAGCTTTCTTT. The chain carries TRBV6-1 and TRBJ1-1, with D hard to call. Deletions cut 2 bases from V and 0 bases from J, with 4 bases between. The germline V gene encodes CDR1 MNHNS and CDR2 SASEGT. CDR3 length: 13 residues.

This rearrangement joins TRBV27 to TRBJ2-4; 7 bases line up with TRBD2. Per germline, CDR1 MNHEY and CDR2 SMNVEV (reference sequence). The V segment lost 4 bases and the J segment 6 bases; nucleotides outside the gene matches: 12. This CDR3 has 16 amino acids. Written as DNA, the CDR3 is TGTGCCAGCAGTTCCCCCGGGTTGGGGGGGGGAAACATTCAGTACTTC. The encoded protein is CASSSPGLGGGNIQYF.

The rearrangement links TRBV2 to TRBJ2-2; 13 nucleotides match TRBD2. After removal of 6 bases from V and 4 bases from J, the junction contained 2 bases not matched to a gene. The CDR3 has 15 residues. Germline V gene lookup returns CDR1 SNHLY and CDR2 FYNNEI. The CDR3: CASRGLAGPTGELFF. In DNA, the CDR3 is TGTGCCAGCAGGGGACTAGCGGGACCCACCGGGGAGCTGTTTTTT.

This chain uses TRBV11-2 with TRBJ2-1, with TRBD2 matching over 7 bases. V gave up 8 bases and J gave up 2 bases; unmatched junction bases: 6. CDR1 is SGHAT, CDR2 FQNNGV, per germline. The length of the CDR3 is 14 residues. CDR3 residues: CASGRDYAYNEQFF. In nucleotides, the CDR3 is TGTGCCAGCGGCCGGGACTATGCCTACAATGAGCAGTTCTTC.

V and J are TRBV9 and TRBJ2-3, with a weak D call TRBD2 (6 bases). Trimming removed 1 base at V and 0 bases at J, with 6 bases between. The CDR3 covers 14 residues. Germline values: CDR1 SGDLS, CDR2 YYNGEE. DNA of the CDR3: TGTGCCAGCAGCGTACGGGGGAGCACAGATACGCAGTATTTT. As protein: CASSVRGSTDTQYF.

The chain carries TRBV4-3 and TRBJ2-3; 8 nucleotides agree with TRBD2. Germline CDR1 and CDR2: LGHNA and YSLEER. This CDR3 region has 19 residues. After removal of 0 bases from V and 0 bases from J, the junction contained 11 bases not matched to a gene. The CDR3 nucleotides are TGCGCCAGCAGCCAAGACCGTAGCGGGGATACAGCTAGCACAGATACGCAGTATTTT. It specifies CASSQDRSGDTASTDTQYF.